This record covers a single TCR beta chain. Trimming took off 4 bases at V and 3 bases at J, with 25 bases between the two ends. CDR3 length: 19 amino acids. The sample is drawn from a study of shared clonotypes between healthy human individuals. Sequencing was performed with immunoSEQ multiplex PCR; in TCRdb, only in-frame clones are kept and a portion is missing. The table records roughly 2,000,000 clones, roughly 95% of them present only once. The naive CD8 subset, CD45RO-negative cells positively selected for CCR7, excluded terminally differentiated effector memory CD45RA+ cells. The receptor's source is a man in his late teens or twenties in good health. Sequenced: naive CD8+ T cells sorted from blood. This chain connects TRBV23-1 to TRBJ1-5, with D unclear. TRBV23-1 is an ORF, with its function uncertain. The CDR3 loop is CASSPHGSVDRGNNQPQHF. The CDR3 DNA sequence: TGCGCCAGCAGTCCCCATGGTTCCGTAGACCGAGGGAACAATCAGCCCCAGCATTTT.